This note documents a single TCR beta chain sequence. CDR1 and CDR2 (germline): SGHKS, YYEKEE (reference sequence). The V end was cut by 2 bases, the J end by 2 bases, with 8 bases between. This CDR3 spans 13 amino acids. This sample is part of a study of CD8 T cells in Susac syndrome. RNA, at roughly 0.5 to 1 ug, was reverse transcribed with random hexamers. In TCRdb, the immunoSEQ multiplex PCR reads were re-called with MiXCR into one record per CDR3 protein. In the table there are approximately 300,000 distinct CDR3 sequences, 70% to 90% of which are singletons. This sequence joins TRBV5-5 and TRBJ2-7; D not resolved. This TCR was recovered from a human donor with multiple sclerosis. Sequencing was done on a sample of CD8+ T cells from PBMCs. CDR3 in DNA: TGTGCCAGCAGCTTCACAGATCCCTACGAGCAGTACTTC. Its protein product is CASSFTDPYEQYF. Combining the CDR3 with reference TRBV5-5 and TRBJ2-7 gives the whole variable domain DAGVTQSPTHLIKTRGQQVTLRCSPISGHKSVSWYQQVLGQGPQFIFQYYEKEERGRGNFPDRFSARQFPNYSSELNVNALLLGDSALYLCASSFTDPYEQYFGPGTRLTVT.